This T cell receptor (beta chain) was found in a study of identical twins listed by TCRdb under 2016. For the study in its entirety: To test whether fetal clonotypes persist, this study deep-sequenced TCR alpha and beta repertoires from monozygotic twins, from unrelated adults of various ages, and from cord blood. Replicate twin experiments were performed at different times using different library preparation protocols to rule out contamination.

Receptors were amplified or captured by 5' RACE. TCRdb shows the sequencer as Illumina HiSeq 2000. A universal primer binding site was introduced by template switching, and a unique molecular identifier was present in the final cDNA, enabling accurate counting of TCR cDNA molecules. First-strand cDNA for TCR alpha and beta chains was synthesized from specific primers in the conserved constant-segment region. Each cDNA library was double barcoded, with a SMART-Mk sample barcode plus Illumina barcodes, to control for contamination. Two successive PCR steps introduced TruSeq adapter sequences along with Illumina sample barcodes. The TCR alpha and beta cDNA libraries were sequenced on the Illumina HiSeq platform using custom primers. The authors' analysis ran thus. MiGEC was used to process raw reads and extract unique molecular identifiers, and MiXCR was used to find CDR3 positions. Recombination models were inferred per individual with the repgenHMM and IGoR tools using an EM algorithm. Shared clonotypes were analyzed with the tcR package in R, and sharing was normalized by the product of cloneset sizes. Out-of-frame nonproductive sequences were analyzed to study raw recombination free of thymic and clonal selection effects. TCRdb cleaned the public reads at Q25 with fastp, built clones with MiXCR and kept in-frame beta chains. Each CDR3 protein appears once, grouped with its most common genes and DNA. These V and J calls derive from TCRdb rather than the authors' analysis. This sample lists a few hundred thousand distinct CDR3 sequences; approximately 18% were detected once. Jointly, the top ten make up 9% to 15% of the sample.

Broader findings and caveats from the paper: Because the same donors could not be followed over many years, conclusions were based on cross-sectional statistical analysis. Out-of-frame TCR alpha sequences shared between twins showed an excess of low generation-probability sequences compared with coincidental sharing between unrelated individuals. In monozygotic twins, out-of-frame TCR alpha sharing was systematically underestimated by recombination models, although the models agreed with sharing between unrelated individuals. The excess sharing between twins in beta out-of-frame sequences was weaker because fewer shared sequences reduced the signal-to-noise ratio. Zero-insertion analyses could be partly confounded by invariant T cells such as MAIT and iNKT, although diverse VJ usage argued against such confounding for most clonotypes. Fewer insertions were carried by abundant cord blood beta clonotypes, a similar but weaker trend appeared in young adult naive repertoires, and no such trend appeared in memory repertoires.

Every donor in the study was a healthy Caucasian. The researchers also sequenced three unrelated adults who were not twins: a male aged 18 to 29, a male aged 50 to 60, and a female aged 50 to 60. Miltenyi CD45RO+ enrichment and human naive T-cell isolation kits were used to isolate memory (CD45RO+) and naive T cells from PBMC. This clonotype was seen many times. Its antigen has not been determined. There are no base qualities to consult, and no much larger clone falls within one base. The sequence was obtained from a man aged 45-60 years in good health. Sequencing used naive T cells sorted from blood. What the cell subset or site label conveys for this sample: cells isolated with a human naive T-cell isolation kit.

The nucleotide sequence is TGCAGTGCTAGGAACGCCCCGGGATCCCACCCAGATACGCAGTATTTT. Translated, it reads CSARNAPGSHPDTQYF. The chain employs TRBV20-1 and TRBJ2-3; a weak D assignment points to TRBD2 (5 bases agree). V sheds 3 bases and J sheds 4 bases, leaving 20 bases between their ends. Counted from cysteine to phenylalanine, this CDR3 has 16 amino acids. The DNA shown is the 48-base CDR3, in frame from base 1. For CDR1 and CDR2, the germline V gene (reference sequence) lists DFQATT and SNEGSKA.